A selection of T cell receptor beta chains follows, all from one sample in a study of regulatory T cells in long-lasting Graves disease. TCRdb itself ran the multiplex PCR reads through MiXCR, one entry per CDR3 protein. The sample has roughly 420,000 distinct CDR3 sequences, 13% to 15% seen once. This sample also belongs to another study, concerning T cells in Graves' hyperthyroidism and ophthalmopathy.

The material was peripheral blood mononuclear cells (PBMCs), obtained at new diagnosis, from a patient treated with antithyroid drugs. These TCRs come from a woman in her 50s with Graves disease. Both conserved end residues are part of each CDR3. A D gene is named only where the DNA matches it firmly. Rows give clone size only sometimes, using once, few, many, or a class for an expanded clone.

j_call,v_call,cdr3_length,d_call,clone_size,cdr3_aa,cdr3_nt
TRBJ1-5,TRBV6-1,15,TRBD1,many,CASSSSGGPNQPQHF,TGTGCCAGCAGTAGCTCAGGGGGCCCAAATCAGCCCCAGCATTTT
TRBJ2-1,TRBV19,17,TRBD2,-,CASSTPGRREWDNEQFF,TGTGCCAGTAGTACCCCCGGGAGGAGGGAGTGGGACAATGAGCAGTTCTTC
TRBJ1-5,TRBV2,15,-,many,CASTVDGFSNQPQHF,TGTGCCAGCACCGTAGACGGGTTCAGCAATCAGCCCCAGCATTTT
TRBJ2-7,TRBV18,14,-,many,CASSPEASSYEQYF,TGTGCCAGCTCACCGGAGGCGTCCTCCTACGAGCAGTACTTC
TRBJ1-4,TRBV27,16,-,-,CASSFRTDTTNEKLFF,TGTGCCAGCAGTTTCCGAACAGACACAACTAATGAAAAACTGTTTTTT
TRBJ1-3,TRBV5-1,14,TRBD1,few,CASSRPGQENTIYF,TGCGCCAGCAGCAGGCCGGGACAGGAAAACACCATATATTTT
TRBJ1-3,TRBV28,13,-,few,CASREGWGNTIYF,TGTGCCAGCAGAGAGGGGTGGGGAAACACCATATATTTT
TRBJ1-1,TRBV12-3/TRBV12-4,13,TRBD1,-,CASSLKTGSEALF,TGTGCCAGCAGTTTAAAGACAGGGAGTGAAGCTCTCTTT
TRBJ2-5,TRBV11-2,15,-,many,CASRPLTKAGETQYF,TGTGCCAGCAGACCCTTGACTAAGGCCGGGGAGACCCAGTACTTC
TRBJ2-4,TRBV12-3/TRBV12-4,17,-,many,CASSLATGVSAKNIQYF,TGTGCCAGCAGTTTAGCGACCGGGGTTTCGGCCAAAAACATTCAGTACTTC
TRBJ2-7,TRBV12-3/TRBV12-4,13,-,many,CASRFGHGYEQYF,TGTGCCAGCAGATTCGGTCACGGCTACGAGCAGTACTTC
TRBJ1-1,TRBV7-2,16,-,many,CASSTSQSGWNTEAFF,TGTGCCAGCAGCACCTCCCAAAGCGGCTGGAACACTGAAGCTTTCTTT
TRBJ2-7,TRBV5-1,15,-,many,CASSFDSGSSYEQYF,TGCGCCAGCAGCTTTGACTCAGGGAGCTCCTACGAGCAGTACTTC
TRBJ1-5,TRBV6-1,15,TRBD1,-,CASNGQGKSNQPQHF,TGTGCCAGTAACGGACAGGGGAAAAGCAATCAGCCCCAGCATTTT
TRBJ1-4,TRBV12-3/TRBV12-4,22,-,-,CASRLSFEHGTRNRRTNEKLFF,TGTGCCAGCAGACTCTCTTTCGAACACGGGACTAGAAATAGAAGAACTAATGAAAAACTGTTTTTT
TRBJ2-1,TRBV12-3/TRBV12-4,13,-,few,CASSFEFVGEQFF,TGTGCCAGCAGTTTCGAGTTCGTGGGTGAGCAGTTCTTC
TRBJ1-5,TRBV28,15,TRBD1,many,CASSSTGGRNQPQHF,TGTGCCAGCAGTTCTACAGGGGGCCGCAATCAGCCCCAGCATTTT
TRBJ2-3,TRBV19,13,-,few,CASSGASTDTQYF,TGTGCCAGTAGTGGGGCAAGCACAGATACGCAGTATTTT
TRBJ2-7,TRBV28,16,-,many,CASSHRGRHQIYEQYF,TGTGCCAGCAGCCACCGTGGGAGACACCAAATCTACGAGCAGTACTTC
TRBJ2-1,TRBV9,15,TRBD2,few,CASSVLSSGYNEQFF,TGTGCCAGCAGCGTTTTGTCTAGCGGTTACAATGAGCAGTTCTTC
TRBJ1-2,TRBV5-4,14,-,few,CASSLYGGAYGYTF,TGTGCCAGCAGCTTGTATGGGGGCGCCTATGGCTACACCTTC
TRBJ2-5,TRBV5-1,16,-,-,CASSPSGGLEIETQYF,TGCGCCAGCAGCCCTTCGGGGGGCTTGGAGATAGAGACCCAGTACTTC
TRBJ2-5,TRBV20-1,12,-,-,CSASGAEETQYF,TGCAGTGCCTCGGGAGCCGAAGAGACCCAGTACTTC
TRBJ2-7,TRBV11-2,16,TRBD2,many,CASSPELASGSGEQYF,TGTGCCAGCAGCCCAGAGTTGGCTAGCGGGAGTGGCGAGCAGTACTTC
TRBJ2-3,TRBV2,16,-,many,CASSAHGQSSTDTQYF,TGTGCCAGCAGTGCCCATGGACAGTCTAGCACAGATACGCAGTATTTT
TRBJ2-1,TRBV29-1,14,-,-,CSVVGLGSYNEQFF,TGCAGCGTTGTAGGTCTAGGCAGCTACAATGAGCAGTTCTTC
TRBJ1-1,TRBV14,14,TRBD1,few,CASSIRDRVTEAFF,TGTGCCAGCAGCATCCGGGACAGGGTCACTGAAGCTTTCTTT
TRBJ2-3,TRBV5-8,15,TRBD2,-,CASRPAGGPADTQYF,TGTGCCAGCAGACCAGCGGGAGGGCCCGCAGATACGCAGTATTTT
TRBJ1-2,TRBV2,15,-,many,CASSEAVTGGYGYTF,TGTGCCAGCAGTGAAGCGGTGACAGGTGGCTATGGCTACACCTTC
TRBJ2-7,TRBV5-1,15,TRBD1,many,CASSLRTGNPYEQYF,TGCGCCAGCAGCTTGAGGACAGGGAATCCCTACGAGCAGTACTTC
TRBJ2-2,TRBV10-3,15,-,many,CAIREGTGNTGELFF,TGTGCCATCAGAGAAGGAACTGGCAACACCGGGGAGCTGTTTTTT
TRBJ2-3,TRBV29-1,10,-,many,CSAGGDTQYF,TGCAGCGCCGGAGGAGATACGCAGTATTTT
TRBJ1-6,TRBV7-6,13,-,few,CASRTGGNSPLHF,TGTGCCAGCAGGACAGGAGGAAATTCACCCCTCCACTTT
TRBJ1-3,TRBV4-1,14,TRBD1,few,CASSYGQGGNTIYF,TGCGCCAGCAGCTACGGACAGGGGGGAAACACCATATATTTT
TRBJ1-2,TRBV5-1,14,-,few,CASSRGLGDYGYTF,TGCGCCAGCAGCCGGGGCTTGGGAGACTATGGCTACACCTTC
TRBJ1-5,TRBV20-1,13,-,many,CSARGGVRQPQHF,TGCAGTGCTAGAGGGGGGGTCCGTCAGCCCCAGCATTTT
TRBJ2-6,TRBV6-1,18,TRBD2,few,CASSNLGGRAAGANVLTF,TGTGCCAGCAGTAACCTTGGGGGGAGGGCGGCTGGGGCCAACGTCCTGACTTTC
TRBJ2-1,TRBV7-9,13,-,few,CASSRETLEKQFF,TGTGCCAGCAGCCGCGAGACTCTAGAAAAGCAGTTCTTC
TRBJ2-1,TRBV7-9,16,-,few,CASSLYGTLPYNEQFF,TGTGCCAGCAGCTTATATGGGACTCTCCCCTACAATGAGCAGTTCTTC
TRBJ1-3,TRBV25-1,12,-,few,CASSGTGNTIYF,TGTGCCAGCAGTGGCACTGGAAACACCATATATTTT
TRBJ1-2,TRBV9,15,TRBD1,-,CASSLGQGVGYGYTF,TGTGCCAGCAGCTTAGGACAGGGGGTGGGCTATGGCTACACCTTC
TRBJ2-1,TRBV6-6,12,-,few,CASSYSLGQQFF,TGTGCCAGCAGTTACTCGCTCGGCCAACAGTTCTTC
TRBJ1-3,TRBV5-4,13,-,few,CASSLPPGNTIYF,TGTGCCAGCAGCTTGCCTCCTGGAAACACCATATATTTT
TRBJ2-3,TRBV10-3,16,-,once,CAISPQGPTFTDTQYF,TGTGCCATCTCTCCTCAGGGTCCGACTTTCACAGATACGCAGTATTTT
TRBJ2-1,TRBV20-1,18,TRBD2,few,CSASGKGLAGGAYNEQFF,TGCAGTGCTAGCGGGAAGGGACTAGCGGGAGGAGCGTACAATGAGCAGTTCTTC